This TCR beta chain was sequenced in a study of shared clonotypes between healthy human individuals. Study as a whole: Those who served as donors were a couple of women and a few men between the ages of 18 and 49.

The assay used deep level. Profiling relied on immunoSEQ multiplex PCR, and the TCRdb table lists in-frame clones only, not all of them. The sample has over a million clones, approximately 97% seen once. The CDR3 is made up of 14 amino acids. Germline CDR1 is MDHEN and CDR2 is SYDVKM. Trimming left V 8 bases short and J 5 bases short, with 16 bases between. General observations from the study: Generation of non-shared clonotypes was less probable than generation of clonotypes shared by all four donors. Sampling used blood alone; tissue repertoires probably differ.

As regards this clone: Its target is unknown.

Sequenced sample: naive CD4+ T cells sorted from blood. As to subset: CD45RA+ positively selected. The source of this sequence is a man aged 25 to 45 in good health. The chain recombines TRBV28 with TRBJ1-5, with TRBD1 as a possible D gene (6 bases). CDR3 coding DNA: TGTGCCAGCGGGGGCGGAGACTATGATCAGCCCCAGCATTTT. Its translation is CASGGGDYDQPQHF.